This note documents a single T cell receptor (beta chain) sequence. The antigen is not known. This sample stems from a study of PD-1 blockade in mismatch repair-deficient tumors. The wider study: All were previously treated, progressing patients with about twelve mismatch repair-deficient cancer types. General study findings and limits: Rapid post-treatment expansion, then contraction, generally preceding radiologic response, marked tumor-resident clones.

Germline lookup yields CDR1 MDHEN and CDR2 SYDVKM. The CDR3 length is 16 residues. V was pared by 5 bases and J by 8 bases, with 13 bases of the junction left unmatched. The method was immunoSEQ multiplex PCR; TCRdb's version includes in-frame clones alone and lacks a portion of them. This table has tens of thousands of clones, approximately 90% appearing once. This TCR was sampled from an adult with mismatch repair-deficient cancer. The V gene is TRBV28, the J gene TRBJ2-2, with 8 bases aligning to TRBD2. This sample comprised peripheral blood, obtained 52 weeks after starting pembrolizumab. CDR3 amino acids: CASSVLSGSGVGELFF. CDR3 DNA sequence: TGTGCCAGCAGTGTCCTCAGCGGGAGTGGGGTTGGGGAGCTGTTTTTT. The entire variable domain, with the rest obtained from reference TRBV28 and TRBJ2-2, is as follows: DVKVTQSSRYLVKRTGEKVFLECVQDMDHENMFWYRQDPGLGLRLIYFSYDVKMKEKGDIPEGYSVSREKKERFSLILESASTNQTSMYLCASSVLSGSGVGELFFGEGSRLTVL.